Following are 24 T cell receptor beta chains from one sample sequenced in a study of blood T cell repertoires in COVID-19 (dated by TCRdb to 2018 to 2021). Preparation of the library involved the immunoSEQ multiplex PCR assay. Imported from immuneACCESS, the table was reduced by TCRdb to in-frame sequences with V and J called. These copies leave out some clones; in studies compared against another copy, an unresolved V gene accounts for under half, and the cause of the remainder is not known. The sample data list some 180,000 clones, and 65% to 90% of these were observed just once. The ten largest clones represent 13% of the sample. The sample was peripheral blood. These receptor sequences come from a human donor in a cohort sampled during active COVID-19.

The V call is TRBV7-9, the J call TRBJ1-1; the D gene is possibly TRBD1 (5 bases). Trimming removed 10 bases at V and 6 bases at J, with 15 bases between. CDR1 is SEHNR, CDR2 FQNEAQ, per germline (reference sequence). This CDR3 comprises 12 residues. The CDR3 here is CATSTVQAEAFF. The CDR3 DNA reads as TGTGCCACCTCGACCGTACAGGCTGAAGCTTTCTTT.

This chain connects TRBV7-9 to TRBJ1-1, with D unclear. V shed 5 bases and J shed 1 base, with 14 bases lying between them. CDR3 length equals 15 residues. The V gene's germline CDR1 is SEHNR and CDR2 FQNEAQ (reference sequence). The CDR3 bases are TGTGCCAGCAGCCCAAGTGAAACAGCGAACACTGAAGCTTTCTTT. Translated, it gives CASSPSETANTEAFF.

The chain uses TRBV18 and TRBJ2-3; D might be TRBD2 (5 bases). The V gene's germline CDR1 is KGHSH and CDR2 LQKENI. Trimming stripped 3 bases from V and 1 base from J, with 11 bases between. This CDR3 spans 15 amino acids. DNA for the CDR3: TGTGCCAGCTCACCGTTTTTGGAGGGCACAGATACGCAGTATTTT. This gives the protein CASSPFLEGTDTQYF.

The chain uses TRBV2 and TRBJ1-2, with a possible D match to TRBD1 (6 bases). The germline V gene has CDR1 SNHLY and CDR2 FYNNEI. There are 14 residues in the CDR3. The germline V and J ends were trimmed by 2 bases and 4 bases, with 11 bases remaining between them. CDR3 coding DNA: TGTGCCAGCAGTGAACAGGGGCCGCTCTATGGCTACACCTTC. Translated: CASSEQGPLYGYTF. Combining the CDR3 with reference TRBV2 and TRBJ1-2 gives the whole variable domain EPEVTQTPSHQVTQMGQEVILRCVPISNHLYFYWYRQILGQKVEFLVSFYNNEISEKSEIFDDQFSVERPDGSNFTLKIRSTKLEDSAMYFCASSEQGPLYGYTFGSGTRLTVV.

V gene TRBV3-1 (or the pseudogene TRBV3-2) combines with J gene TRBJ2-5; D perhaps matches TRBD1 (5 bases). The CDR3 totals 13 residues. The germline V gene has CDR1 LGHDT and CDR2 YNNKEL (reference sequence). The V end lost 5 bases, the J end lost 3 bases, and 10 bases lay between the germline ends. This chain's CDR3 is CASSGPREETQYF. DNA of the CDR3: TGTGCCAGCAGCGGACCCAGGGAAGAGACCCAGTACTTC.

This sequence joins TRBV10-1 and TRBJ2-7; TRBD1 aligns across 9 bases. The V segment lost 5 bases and the J segment 5 bases; nucleotides outside the gene matches: 4. The CDR3 consists of 13 residues. CDR1 is WNHNN and CDR2 is SYGVQD in the germline V gene (reference sequence). The CDR3 region is CASSMDRGNEQYF. As DNA, the CDR3 is TGCGCCAGCAGTATGGACAGGGGCAACGAGCAGTACTTC.

The chain uses TRBV6-5 and TRBJ2-7; D possibly corresponds to TRBD1 (6 bases). The CDR3 consists of 16 residues. Trimming took 2 bases from V and 1 from J, leaving 15 bases between them. CDR1 is MNHEY and CDR2 is SVGAGI in the germline V gene. CDR3 DNA sequence: TGTGCCAGCAGTTACGGGGGACACGGAAAATCCTACGAGCAGTACTTC. Protein product: CASSYGGHGKSYEQYF.

CDR3: CASSLGESYNSPLHF. In DNA form, the CDR3 reads TGTGCCAGCAGCTTAGGAGAGAGCTATAATTCACCCCTCCACTTT. The rearrangement links TRBV7-6 to TRBJ1-6; D remains ambiguous. Germline loops: CDR1 SGHVS, CDR2 FNYEAQ. Trimming took off 1 base at V and 3 bases at J, with 7 bases between the two ends. The CDR3 has 15 residues.

The chain combines TRBV18 with TRBJ2-1, with 11 nucleotides matching TRBD2. The CDR3 runs to 15 residues. Germline V gene sequence: CDR1 KGHSH, CDR2 LQKENI. V shed 6 bases and J 7 bases; nucleotides not matched to a gene: 8. The CDR3 sequence: CASSPGLAGGNEQFF. CDR3 coding DNA: TGTGCCAGCTCCCCGGGGCTAGCGGGAGGTAATGAGCAGTTCTTC.

This chain links TRBV12-3 or TRBV12-4 with TRBJ1-2; maybe TRBD1 (6 bases). The CDR3 covers 13 residues. V shed 1 base and J shed 7 bases, with 10 bases lying between them. The CDR3: CASSLEQGLGYTF. The CDR3, as DNA: TGTGCCAGCAGTTTAGAACAGGGCCTTGGCTACACCTTC.

This clone was counted only a few times. The chain employs TRBV4-1 and TRBJ1-6, with 7 bases matching TRBD1. Germline V gives CDR1 MGHRA, CDR2 YSYEKL. Losses at the gene ends were 0 bases for V and 7 bases for J; bases not matched to a gene: 3. This CDR3 is built from 15 residues. CDR3 protein: CASSQDPGQNSPLHF. The CDR3 DNA reads as TGCGCCAGCAGCCAAGATCCGGGACAGAATTCACCCCTCCACTTT.

This clone was picked up one time. V usage is TRBV7-2 and J usage is TRBJ2-1; 14 bases match TRBD2. CDR1 is SGHTA, CDR2 FQGNSA, per germline. The V segment lost 5 bases and the J segment 4 bases; nucleotides outside the gene matches: 7. This CDR3 spans 17 amino acids. CDR3 DNA sequence: TGTGCCAGCAGCCCTGGGACTAGCGGGAGTAATTACAATGAGCAGTTCTTC. It yields the protein CASSPGTSGSNYNEQFF. The variable domain in full, with the rest retrieved from reference TRBV7-2 and TRBJ2-1, is GAGVSQSPSNKVTEKGKDVELRCDPISGHTALYWYRQSLGQGLEFLIYFQGNSAPDKSGLPSDRFSAERTGGSVSTLTIQRTQQEDSAVYLCASSPGTSGSNYNEQFFGPGTRLTVL.

This sequence joins TRBV5-4 and TRBJ2-7, with D uncertain. The germline V gene encodes CDR1 SGHNT and CDR2 YYREEE (reference sequence). The V end lost 4 bases, the J end lost 3 bases, and 11 bases lay between the germline ends. The CDR3 totals 13 residues. The CDR3 DNA reads TGTGCCAGCAGCCTAGAAACCTACTACGAGCAGTACTTC. Amino acid sequence: CASSLETYYEQYF.

This chain links TRBV5-6 with TRBJ1-5; D is possibly TRBD1 (5 bases). The germline V gene encodes CDR1 SGHDT and CDR2 YYEEEE. Trimming removed 5 bases at V and 4 bases at J, with 7 bases between. The CDR3 totals 12 residues. The CDR3 bases are TGTGCCAGCAGTCGACAGAATCAGCCCCAGCATTTT. This gives the protein CASSRQNQPQHF.

The chain joins TRBV27 to TRBJ2-5; possibly TRBD2 for D (6 bases). The CDR3 loop spans 12 amino acids. V was cut by 8 bases and J by 4 bases, with 11 bases left in between. In germline, CDR1 is MNHEY, CDR2 SMNVEV (reference sequence). This chain's CDR3 is CASRGGLETQYF. The CDR3 coding sequence is TGTGCCAGCCGAGGAGGGTTAGAGACCCAGTACTTC.

V and J are TRBV28 and TRBJ2-1, with D tentatively TRBD1 (5 bases). Trimming removed 2 bases from V and 7 bases from J, with 27 bases in between. This CDR3 contains 19 residues. CDR1 and CDR2 from the germline V gene are MDHEN and SYDVKM. As DNA, the CDR3 is TGTGCCAGCAGTTTACTCCAGGGTCCGAGCGTGGGAAGACAGAATGAGCAGTTCTTC. The encoded protein is CASSLLQGPSVGRQNEQFF.

The chain is built from TRBV19 and TRBJ1-5, with no clear D. CDR3 length: 13 amino acids. Looked up from germline, CDR1 is LNHDA and CDR2 is SQIVND (reference sequence). The V gene lost 7 bases and the J gene lost 3 bases, with 10 bases spanning the gap. Here the CDR3 DNA reads TGTGCCAGTACTGGCCAGATCAATCAGCCCCAGCATTTT. This translates into CASTGQINQPQHF.

This clone is a singleton in its sample. This chain connects TRBV3-1 (or the pseudogene TRBV3-2) to TRBJ1-3, with D maybe TRBD1 (5 bases). V lost 6 bases and J 4 bases, leaving 10 bases between the germline ends. Germline V gene sequence: CDR1 LGHDT, CDR2 YNNKEL (reference sequence). This CDR3 region has 13 residues. Here the CDR3 DNA reads TGTGCCAGCAGACCAGGGTCCGGAAACACCATATATTTT. Protein: CASRPGSGNTIYF.

The chain couples TRBV18 to TRBJ1-5; tentatively, D is TRBD1 (5 bases). From germline, CDR1 is KGHSH and CDR2 LQKENI. The CDR3 is 14 amino acids. The V end lost 2 bases, the J end lost 5 bases, and 10 bases lay between the germline ends. The CDR3 coding sequence is TGTGCCAGCTCACCAGACGGGGGGGATCAGCCCCAGCATTTT. Translated: CASSPDGGDQPQHF.

The J gene is TRBJ1-1, the V gene TRBV12-5; possible D gene TRBD1, 5 bases. The CDR3 is made up of 15 amino acids. V was clipped by 3 bases and J by 4 bases, with 15 bases between them. The germline V gene has CDR1 LGHNT and CDR2 FRNRAP. The chain's CDR3 is CASGFIREGRTEAFF. The CDR3, as DNA: TGTGCTAGTGGTTTCATCAGGGAGGGACGCACTGAAGCTTTCTTT.

The CDR3, as DNA: TGTGCCAGTGCCTCCGAGGGTCACCCTGGGGCCAACGTCCTGACTTTC. Residues: CASASEGHPGANVLTF. This chain links TRBV28 with TRBJ2-6, with a tentative D call TRBD2 (5 bases). The CDR3 is made up of 16 amino acids. CDR1 is MDHEN, CDR2 SYDVKM, per germline. Trimming removed 9 bases from V and 2 bases from J, with 17 bases in between. The full variable domain, with the rest looked up from reference TRBV28 and TRBJ2-6, is DVKVTQSSRYLVKRTGEKVFLECVQDMDHENMFWYRQDPGLGLRLIYFSYDVKMKEKGDIPEGYSVSREKKERFSLILESASTNQTSMYLCASASEGHPGANVLTFGAGSRLTVL.

This rearrangement joins TRBV28 to TRBJ2-7; 9 bases fit TRBD1. The CDR3 extends over 14 amino acids. Per germline, CDR1 MDHEN and CDR2 SYDVKM. After removal of 6 bases from V and 2 bases from J, the junction contained 5 bases not matched to a gene. This CDR3 is CASRSTGGAYEQYF. The CDR3 bases are TGTGCCAGCAGATCGACAGGGGGGGCCTACGAGCAGTACTTC.

The V call is TRBV7-6, the J call TRBJ2-2; the match to TRBD1 covers 10 bases. Germline V gives CDR1 SGHVS, CDR2 FNYEAQ. There are 17 residues in the CDR3. J was trimmed by 4 bases and V by 3 bases; bases with no gene match: 8. The CDR3 bases are TGTGCCAGCAGCTTCCCAGGAGGGACAGGGGTCACCGGGGAGCTGTTTTTT. Residues: CASSFPGGTGVTGELFF.

The V gene is TRBV6-5, the J gene TRBJ2-5, with TRBD1 identical over 7 bases. After removal of 10 bases from V and 5 bases from J, the junction contained 13 bases not matched to a gene. Per the germline V gene, CDR1 is MNHEY and CDR2 is SVGAGI. This CDR3 is 14 amino acids long. CDR3 coding DNA: TGTGCCATCATCTCCCGGACAGGTGGTGAGACCCAGTACTTC. The encoded protein is CAIISRTGGETQYF.